The 20 T cell receptor beta chains given below trace back to one sample, sequenced in a study of CD8 T cells in Susac syndrome. RNA in amounts of roughly 0.5 to 1 ug was reverse transcribed with random hexamers. TCRdb independently ran MiXCR on the immunoSEQ multiplex PCR reads; one entry per CDR3 protein. The repertoire holds about 290,000 distinct CDR3 sequences, with about 88% as singletons. Sequencing was done on a sample of CD8+ T cells from PBMCs. The receptors were gathered from a human donor with multiple sclerosis.

The chain recombines TRBV12-3 or TRBV12-4 with TRBJ2-1; D is unresolved. Trimming removed 6 bases at V and 6 bases at J, with 12 bases between. The CDR3 is made up of 13 amino acids. CDR3 nucleotides: TGTGCCAGCAGGAAGATTCGAGGCAATGAGCAGTTCTTC. It specifies CASRKIRGNEQFF.

This rearrangement joins TRBV27 to TRBJ1-2, with D perhaps TRBD1 (5 bases). Trimming removed 3 bases from V and 0 bases from J, with 17 bases in between. Looked up from germline, CDR1 is MNHEY and CDR2 is SMNVEV (reference sequence). This CDR3 has 17 amino acids. CDR3 nucleotide sequence: TGTGCCAGCAGTTTTGCGGACACACTCCAAGCTAACTATGGCTACACCTTC. It codes for CASSFADTLQANYGYTF.

The chain is built from TRBV30 and TRBJ2-5, with D tentatively TRBD1 (5 bases). V was trimmed by 4 bases and J by 1 base, leaving 13 bases between them. The CDR3 sequence is 14 residues long. The germline gives CDR1 GTSNPN, CDR2 SVGIG (reference sequence). The CDR3 reads CAWKETALQETQYF. CDR3 bases: TGTGCCTGGAAGGAGACAGCGCTCCAAGAGACCCAGTACTTC.

This clonotype has a single count. The chain has TRBV6-2 or TRBV6-3 and TRBJ1-5; D is uncertain. Germline CDR1 reads MNHEY; CDR2 reads SVGEGT. V shed 1 base and J shed 9 bases, with 10 bases lying between them. The CDR3 contains 13 residues. In DNA, the CDR3 is TGTGCCAGCAGTTACTTCCGGCATACGCCCCAGCATTTT. It is translated as CASSYFRHTPQHF.

The rearrangement uses TRBV28 and TRBJ2-3; 12 positions match TRBD2. The CDR3 loop spans 16 amino acids. CDR1 MDHEN and CDR2 SYDVKM come from the germline V gene. V was pared by 6 bases and J by 6 bases, with 10 bases of the junction left unmatched. CDR3 amino acids: CASRGPTSGRPDTQYF. CDR3 nucleotides: TGTGCCAGCAGAGGACCGACTAGCGGGAGACCGGATACGCAGTATTTT.

The chain recombines TRBV13 with TRBJ2-1, with a possible D match to TRBD2 (6 bases). V was pared by 5 bases and J by 2 bases, with 10 bases between. Germline V lookup: CDR1 PRHDT, CDR2 FYEKMQ (reference sequence). CDR3 size: 14 residues. DNA of the CDR3: TGTGCCAGCAGCGTCGGACTACCCTACAATGAGCAGTTCTTC. Amino acids: CASSVGLPYNEQFF.

V gene TRBV14 combines with J gene TRBJ2-4; D is unresolved. Germline CDR1 and CDR2: SGHDN and FVKESK. The ends were cut back, 1 base at V and 4 bases at J, with 5 bases in the middle. CDR3 length: 13 amino acids. The chain's CDR3 is CASSQGRKNIQYF. CDR3 nucleotide sequence: TGTGCCAGCAGCCAAGGCAGGAAAAACATTCAGTACTTC.

The chain carries TRBV20-1 and TRBJ2-3; 11 nucleotides line up with TRBD2. Germline trimming cut 6 bases from V and 2 bases from J; bases unmatched to any gene: 10. Germline CDR1 is DFQATT and CDR2 is SNEGSKA (reference sequence). The CDR3 runs 16 residues. Here the CDR3 DNA reads TGCAGTGCCCCGACTAGCGGGGATCTGTACACAGATACGCAGTATTTT. Translation: CSAPTSGDLYTDTQYF.

The J gene is TRBJ1-1, the V gene TRBV20-1; D gene uncertain. Trimming cost V 0 bases and J 6 bases, with 5 bases left between them. CDR3 size: 11 residues. Germline assignment: CDR1 DFQATT and CDR2 SNEGSKA (reference sequence). CDR3 in amino acids: CSARDLPEAFF. Here the CDR3 DNA reads TGCAGTGCTAGAGATCTCCCTGAAGCTTTCTTT.

The V and J genes are TRBV15 and TRBJ2-3; 7 positions match TRBD1. The J segment lost 2 bases and the V segment lost 6 bases, leaving 20 bases of the junction unmatched. In germline, CDR1 is LNHNV, CDR2 YYDKDF (reference sequence). The length of the CDR3 is 19 residues. In DNA, the CDR3 is TGTGCCACCAGTGGGACAGAGAGGCCAGATTCGATATTCACAGATACGCAGTATTTT. This gives the protein CATSGTERPDSIFTDTQYF. The variable domain in full, completed from reference TRBV15 and TRBJ2-3, reads DAMVIQNPRYQVTQFGKPVTLSCSQTLNHNVMYWYQQKSSQAPKLLFHYYDKDFNNEADTPDNFQSRRPNTSFCFLDIRSPGLGDTAMYLCATSGTERPDSIFTDTQYFGPGTRLTVL.

The chain joins TRBV7-2 to TRBJ2-3; 14 positions agree with TRBD2. The CDR3 runs 19 residues. The germline V gene encodes CDR1 SGHTA and CDR2 FQGNSA. The trim removed 5 bases at V and 6 bases at J, leaving 16 bases unmatched. CDR3 coding DNA: TGTGCCAGCAGCGCAACGGGACTAGCGGGGGCGAGGGACACGGATACGCAGTATTTT. This sequence encodes CASSATGLAGARDTDTQYF.

The chain recombines TRBV15 with TRBJ2-7; weak D call: TRBD2 (6 bases). The CDR3 is 16 residues long. Germline assignment: CDR1 LNHNV and CDR2 YYDKDF (reference sequence). V shed 0 bases and J shed 1 base, with 13 bases lying between them. In nucleotides, the CDR3 is TGTGCCACCAGCAGAGAAGGACTAAGAACTTCCTACGAGCAGTACTTC. Residues: CATSREGLRTSYEQYF.

The V call is TRBV19, the J call TRBJ2-1, with TRBD2 matching 10 bases. CDR1 is LNHDA, CDR2 SQIVND, per germline (reference sequence). The CDR3 contains 18 residues. The ends lost 5 bases at V and 2 bases at J; junction bases unmatched: 12. The CDR3 protein is CASSPTSGRALPYNEQFF. In DNA form, the CDR3 reads TGTGCCAGTAGTCCCACGAGCGGGAGGGCCCTACCCTACAATGAGCAGTTCTTC.

The chain is built from TRBV7-2 and TRBJ2-5; 14 bases are shared with TRBD2. Germline V gene sequence: CDR1 SGHTA, CDR2 FQGNSA. This CDR3 has 18 residues. Trimming removed 6 bases from V and 0 bases from J; junction bases left unmatched: 9. The CDR3 coding sequence is TGTGCCAGCAGACCTGGGACTAGCGGGAGCGGGTACCAAGAGACCCAGTACTTC. Its protein is CASRPGTSGSGYQETQYF. Based on the CDR3 plus reference TRBV7-2 and TRBJ2-5, the full variable domain is GAGVSQSPSNKVTEKGKDVELRCDPISGHTALYWYRQSLGQGLEFLIYFQGNSAPDKSGLPSDRFSAERTGGSVSTLTIQRTQQEDSAVYLCASRPGTSGSGYQETQYFGPGTRLLVL.

J is TRBJ2-7 and V is TRBV7-6; no clear D. The CDR3 has 13 residues. V was clipped by 0 bases and J by 3 bases, with 6 bases between them. The germline V gene encodes CDR1 SGHVS and CDR2 FNYEAQ. The CDR3 DNA reads as TGTGCCAGCAGCTTAGCGGATCACTACGAGCAGTACTTC. Translating it yields CASSLADHYEQYF.

The chain links TRBV24-1 to TRBJ2-5; 7 positions agree with TRBD1. The CDR3 has 12 residues. With 4 bases clipped from V and 7 bases from J, the junction kept 2 bases outside the gene matches. Germline V lookup: CDR1 KGHDR, CDR2 SFDVKD. The DNA of the CDR3 is TGTGCCACCAGTGACCCAGGGGGGACCCAGTACTTC. Amino acid sequence: CATSDPGGTQYF.

The chain has TRBV7-6 and TRBJ1-1; D is ambiguous. Germline CDR1 SGHVS, CDR2 FNYEAQ. Trimming took off 4 bases at V and 1 base at J, with 10 bases between the two ends. This CDR3 comprises 14 residues. The chain's CDR3 is CASSSSHENTEAFF. The CDR3 DNA reads as TGTGCCAGCAGCTCCTCCCACGAGAACACTGAAGCTTTCTTT.

This sequence joins TRBV4-1 and TRBJ2-4, with D unclear. V was cut by 6 bases and J by 0 bases, with 12 bases left in between. From germline, CDR1 is MGHRA and CDR2 YSYEKL. CDR3 size: 15 residues. This CDR3 is CASRRSPLAKNIQYF. The CDR3 DNA follows: TGCGCCAGCAGACGAAGTCCTCTAGCCAAAAACATTCAGTACTTC.

This sequence joins TRBV6-6 and TRBJ2-7, with no clear D. This CDR3 has 12 residues. Germline CDR1 is MNHNY and CDR2 is SVGAGI (reference sequence). The ends were cut back, 2 bases at V and 5 bases at J, with 7 bases in the middle. The CDR3 bases are TGTGCCAGCAGTTACGCGGCAAACGAGCAGTACTTC. Protein sequence: CASSYAANEQYF.

The CDR3, as DNA: TGTGCCAGCAGTTTACTACAGGGGGATACGCAGTATTTT. Translated, it gives CASSLLQGDTQYF. This chain joins TRBV28 and TRBJ2-3; 7 nucleotides line up with TRBD1. V lost 2 bases to trimming and J lost 6 bases; unmatched junction nucleotides: 2. The CDR3 length is 13 residues. Germline-derived CDR1 and CDR2 are MDHEN and SYDVKM. Variable domain in full (rest from reference TRBV28 and TRBJ2-3): DVKVTQSSRYLVKRTGEKVFLECVQDMDHENMFWYRQDPGLGLRLIYFSYDVKMKEKGDIPEGYSVSREKKERFSLILESASTNQTSMYLCASSLLQGDTQYFGPGTRLTVL.